This paragraph covers one TCR beta chain sequence. Stated time point: patch test 1, 2 weeks after DPC sensitization. Described treatment: therapeutic diphenylcyclopropenone sensitization with weekly scalp DPC. Library preparation tagged each individual cDNA molecule with a unique molecular identifier. TCRdb reprocessed the RACE reads with MiXCR, giving one entry per CDR3 protein. The table shows just over 80,000 distinct CDR3 sequences, with around 11% occurring only once. V shed 5 bases, J shed 2 bases, and the junction held 6 bases outside the gene matches. CDR1 is MDHEN, CDR2 SYDVKM, per germline. The CDR3 runs to 17 residues. The sample originates from a study of human T cells and chemical hapten exposure. Background on the study: Patients received weekly diphenylcyclopropenone doses to the scalp throughout the approximately 23-week study. Patients, chiefly female, had alopecia areata, totalis or universalis.

The clonotype was recovered from a woman aged 45-59 years with alopecia areata. Some clones in this sample may be carry-over from other donors' samples. The chain couples TRBV28 to TRBJ1-4, with 12 bases aligning to TRBD1. The sample was whole blood, taken in connection with sensitization to the hapten diphenylcyclopropenone (DPC). The CDR3 loop reads CASSTEGQGATNEKLFF. CDR3 sequence (DNA): TGTGCCAGCAGTACGGAGGGACAGGGGGCGACTAATGAAAAACTGTTTTTT. The full variable domain, with the rest looked up from reference TRBV28 and TRBJ1-4, is DVKVTQSSRYLVKRTGEKVFLECVQDMDHENMFWYRQDPGLGLRLIYFSYDVKMKEKGDIPEGYSVSREKKERFSLILESASTNQTSMYLCASSTEGQGATNEKLFFGSGTQLSVL.